This is a list of T cell receptor beta chains from one sample in a study of cytomegalovirus exposure and HLA in healthy donors. TCRdb's copy holds only in-frame clones and misses some; the assay was immunoSEQ multiplex PCR. Of tens of thousands of clones in the sample, over 75% are singletons; the top ten hold around a tenth. The sample taken for sequencing was PBMCs. The receptors shown here come from a female donor in good health and CMV-seronegative. Both conserved end residues are trimmed from each CDR3. Fields, in order: V gene, CDR3 protein.

TRBV11-2 ASSLRAQGNTEAF
TRBV28 ASPRDMNQPQH
TRBV19 ASSLGQTSYEQY
TRBV28 ASSFSGQGATEAF
TRBV7-3 ASSCDRDSQGDTQY
TRBV6-1 ASSEWVQAGGEQY
TRBV27 ASSLSRGGGKTQY
TRBV25-1 ASSVTGLNIQY
TRBV2 ASSEMRTGGLPEAF
TRBV2 ASRVRAAPPEAF
TRBV28 ASRGRGYT
TRBV27 ASSFGASGNTIY
TRBV4-3 ASSQRRSSYNEQF
TRBV27 ASSFGGNTEAF
TRBV11-2 ASRKRTGSVTEAF
TRBV4-3 ASSQDKDISSDGYT
TRBV19 ASSTRSGSLTDTQY
TRBV7-3 ASSLSSTDTQY
TRBV5-1 ASSSTGRNTEAF
TRBV19 ASSTGQYNSPLH
TRBV7-2 ASSLAGGGYGYT
TRBV7-9 ASSLTSRDTQY
TRBV4-3 ASSQARGYEQY
TRBV5-1 ASRAGANEKLF
TRBV9 ASSVEGQGAYEQY
TRBV7-9 SSSLSGRSGEQY
TRBV25-1 ASSVGGHSPLH
TRBV5-6 ASSSRTLYSGNTIY
TRBV7-9 ASSLTAEEETQY
TRBV18 ASSIGAAGEQF
TRBV20-1 SASGDQPQH
TRBV25-1 ASSYHGTSSGLEQY
TRBV6-6 ASSYSDSLNTEAF
TRBV19 ASSTTGYSNQPQH
TRBV10-3 AIRAAQGNQPQH